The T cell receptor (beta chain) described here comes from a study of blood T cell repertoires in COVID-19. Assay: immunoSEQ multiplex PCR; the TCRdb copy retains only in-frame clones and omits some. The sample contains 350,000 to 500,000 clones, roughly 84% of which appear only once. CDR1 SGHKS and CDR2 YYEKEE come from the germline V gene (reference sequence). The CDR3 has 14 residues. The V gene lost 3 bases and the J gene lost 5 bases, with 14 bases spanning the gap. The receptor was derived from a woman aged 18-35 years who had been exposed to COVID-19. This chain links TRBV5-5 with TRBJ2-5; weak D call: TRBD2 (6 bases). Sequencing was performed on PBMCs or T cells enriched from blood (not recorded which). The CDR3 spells CASSSGLVRETQYF. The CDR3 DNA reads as TGTGCCAGCAGCTCGGGACTCGTGCGGGAGACCCAGTACTTC.